These 27 T cell receptor beta chains share one sample of origin, sequenced in a study of blood T cells in healthy people across ages. Sample-barcoded 5' priming and a J-beta primer mix drove a second PCR of about 6 to 11 cycles. Each CDR3 protein is one row after TCRdb ran MiXCR on the 5' RACE reads. The sample records 650,000 to 900,000 distinct CDR3 sequences, less than 80% being singletons. The sample taken for sequencing was blood. Receptor source: a young man in good health.

The CDR3 loop reads CASSVRTANSPLHF. The CDR3 DNA is TGTGCCAGCAGTGTTAGGACAGCGAATTCACCCCTCCACTTT. V and J are TRBV12-3 or TRBV12-4 and TRBJ1-6, with D perhaps matching TRBD1 (6 bases). V was shortened by 5 bases and J by 7 bases, with 12 bases between the two germline ends. The CDR3 consists of 14 residues.

CDR3 protein: CASSLVGLANEQFF. The DNA of the CDR3 is TGTGCCAGCAGTTTAGTGGGACTAGCGAATGAGCAGTTCTTC. The V gene is TRBV12-3 or TRBV12-4, the J gene TRBJ2-1, with 10 nucleotides matching TRBD2. The CDR3 length is 14 residues. The junction had 1 base not matched to a gene; V was cut back by 1 base and J by 7 bases.

As regards this clonotype: A much larger clone is a single base away; this may be a read error. V is TRBV29-1 and J is TRBJ2-4; TRBD2 matches at 7 bases. The J call may be wrong; the DNA end is better matched by TRBJ2-5. The CDR3 is 13 residues long. Germline CDR1 is SQVTM and CDR2 is ANQGSEA. CDR3: CSLWTSGGGTQYF. The CDR3 DNA follows: TGCAGCCTTTGGACCTCTGGGGGGGGGACCCAGTACTTC.

The chain uses TRBV4-3 and TRBJ2-2; 8 positions agree with TRBD1. V shed 0 bases, J shed 4 bases, and the junction held 4 bases outside the gene matches. The CDR3 extends over 16 amino acids. Germline lookup yields CDR1 LGHNA and CDR2 YSLEER. The CDR3 DNA reads TGCGCCAGCAGCCAAGATATAGGACAGGGCACCGGGGAGCTGTTTTTT. This encodes CASSQDIGQGTGELFF.

The chain uses TRBV20-1 and TRBJ1-6; possible D gene TRBD1, 5 bases. This CDR3 contains 16 residues. CDR1 DFQATT and CDR2 SNEGSKA come from the germline V gene (reference sequence). V was pared by 0 bases and J by 6 bases, with 15 bases between. The CDR3 bases are TGCAGTGCTAGAGATGGTGCCGGACACCCTAATTCACCCCTCCACTTT. It yields the protein CSARDGAGHPNSPLHF.

The V and J genes are TRBV4-3 and TRBJ1-2; D unclear. CDR1 LGHNA and CDR2 YSLEER come from the germline V gene. Trimming shortened V by 0 bases and J by 8 bases, and 19 bases separated the two germline ends. CDR3 length: 16 amino acids. CDR3 residues: CASSQDLRIQRRGYTF. CDR3 in DNA: TGCGCCAGCAGCCAAGATCTCCGAATTCAACGGAGGGGCTACACCTTC.

This clonotype was picked up one time. The rearrangement uses TRBV6-5 and TRBJ1-5; D not resolved. The CDR3 has 17 amino acids. Trimming cost V 0 bases and J 2 bases, with 14 bases left between them. CDR1 is MNHEY, CDR2 SVGAGI, per germline. CDR3 nucleotides: TGTGCCAGCAGTTACTCCGGGAGCGGGAGTGGCAATCAGCCCCAGCATTTT. It specifies CASSYSGSGSGNQPQHF.

This chain connects TRBV30 to TRBJ1-5, with 8 bases fitting TRBD1. The CDR3 has 13 residues. V trimming: 1 base; J trimming: 7 bases; junction bases outside the gene matches: 3. In germline, CDR1 is GTSNPN, CDR2 SVGIG (reference sequence). The chain's CDR3 is CAWSGQGQQPQHF. Written as DNA, the CDR3 is TGTGCCTGGAGTGGACAGGGGCAACAGCCCCAGCATTTT.

The rearrangement uses TRBV20-1 and TRBJ1-5; no clear D. CDR3 size: 15 residues. Germline lookup yields CDR1 DFQATT and CDR2 SNEGSKA (reference sequence). Trimming shortened V by 7 bases and J by 0 bases, and 16 bases separated the two germline ends. CDR3 bases: TGCAGTGTCTCGAGGAAGATACATAGCAATCAGCCCCAGCATTTT. Its translation: CSVSRKIHSNQPQHF.

The chain has TRBV7-2 and TRBJ2-7, with D perhaps TRBD1 (6 bases). CDR3 size: 13 residues. The germline gives CDR1 SGHTA, CDR2 FQGNSA. V dropped 3 bases and J dropped 6 bases, with 12 bases sitting between them. CDR3 nucleotides: TGTGCCAGCAGCTTCGTACAGGGACCCGAGCAGTACTTC. Residues: CASSFVQGPEQYF. The variable domain in full, with the rest retrieved from reference TRBV7-2 and TRBJ2-7, is GAGVSQSPSNKVTEKGKDVELRCDPISGHTALYWYRQSLGQGLEFLIYFQGNSAPDKSGLPSDRFSAERTGGSVSTLTIQRTQQEDSAVYLCASSFVQGPEQYFGPGTRLTVT.

The J gene is TRBJ2-5, the V gene TRBV29-1; D is perhaps TRBD1 (6 bases). Judging by the DNA end, TRBJ2-7 fits better; the J call may be wrong. The CDR3 totals 14 residues. From germline, CDR1 is SQVTM and CDR2 ANQGSEA. CDR3 sequence: CSVEAAGVVHEQYF. For the CDR3, the DNA is TGCAGCGTTGAAGCGGCAGGGGTAGTCCACGAGCAGTACTTC.

The chain uses TRBV6-2 or TRBV6-3 and TRBJ1-2; D not resolved. The CDR3 length is 12 residues. CDR1 is MNHEY and CDR2 is SVGEGT in the germline V gene. The germline V and J ends were trimmed by 6 bases and 6 bases, with 11 bases remaining between them. This CDR3 is CASREVRDGYTF. For the CDR3, the DNA is TGTGCCAGCAGAGAAGTAAGGGATGGCTACACCTTC.

CDR3 DNA: TGTGCCAGCAGCCAAGAGCGTATGGGGAATTCTGTAAAACTGTTTTTT. Translation: CASSQERMGNSVKLFF. The V and J genes are TRBV4-2 and TRBJ1-4; D not resolved. CDR3 size: 16 residues. CDR1 is LGHNA, CDR2 YNFKEQ, per germline. Deletions cut 0 bases from V and 10 bases from J, with 18 bases between.

This rearrangement joins TRBV15 to TRBJ2-3, with D perhaps matching TRBD2 (6 bases). CDR3 length equals 16 residues. The V end was cut by 0 bases, the J end by 3 bases, with 13 bases between. Germline CDR1 LNHNV, CDR2 YYDKDF (reference sequence). CDR3 in amino acids: CATSRDRRGETDTQYF. Written as DNA, the CDR3 is TGTGCCACCAGCAGAGACCGTCGCGGGGAAACAGATACGCAGTATTTT.

The chain employs TRBV12-3 or TRBV12-4 and TRBJ2-7, with a weak D call TRBD2 (5 bases). The length of the CDR3 is 14 residues. V lost 3 bases, J lost 1 base, and 10 bases lay in between. CDR3 amino acids: CASSFRTRSYEQYF. As DNA, the CDR3 is TGTGCCAGCAGTTTCAGGACTCGGTCCTACGAGCAGTACTTC.

This clonotype has just a few counts. The J gene is TRBJ2-1, the V gene TRBV7-9; 7 nucleotides agree with TRBD1. Trimming at V came to 4 bases and at J to 12 bases, leaving 15 bases not matched to a gene. Germline V CDR1 and CDR2: SEHNR, FQNEAQ (reference sequence). The CDR3 has 15 residues. This CDR3 is CASSSNRGPGIGQFF. CDR3 bases: TGTGCCAGCAGCTCGAACAGGGGCCCGGGGATAGGGCAGTTCTTC.

This chain links TRBV7-2 with TRBJ2-3; a weak D match, TRBD1 (6 bases). The germline V gene has CDR1 SGHTA and CDR2 FQGNSA. This CDR3 region has 14 residues. Trimming pared 2 bases from V and 5 bases from J, leaving 11 bases between. CDR3 amino acids: CASSLSGVEDTQYF. CDR3 in DNA: TGTGCCAGCAGCTTATCAGGGGTTGAAGATACGCAGTATTTT.

There are a few counts of this clonotype. The chain uses TRBV28 and TRBJ2-7; TRBD1 agrees at 7 bases. The J call could be wrong; TRBJ2-5 is a better fit for the DNA end. This CDR3 has 14 amino acids. From germline, CDR1 is MDHEN and CDR2 SYDVKM. The CDR3: CASSPTGDRETQYF. In nucleotides, the CDR3 is TGTGCCAGCAGCCCAACAGGGGATCGAGAGACCCAGTACTTC.

The chain joins TRBV9 to TRBJ2-1; the match to TRBD2 covers 11 bases. The CDR3 is made up of 18 amino acids. CDR1 is SGDLS and CDR2 is YYNGEE in the germline V gene. The V and J ends lost 2 bases and 1 base, in that order; junction bases with no gene match: 8. CDR3 residues: CASSVSGGEPDSYNEQFF. In DNA, the CDR3 is TGTGCCAGCAGCGTTAGCGGGGGGGAGCCGGATTCCTACAATGAGCAGTTCTTC. The whole variable domain, filled in from reference TRBV9 and TRBJ2-1, reads DSGVTQTPKHLITATGQRVTLRCSPRSGDLSVYWYQQSLDQGLQFLIQYYNGEERAKGNILERFSAQQFPDLHSELNLSSLELGDSALYFCASSVSGGEPDSYNEQFFGPGTRLTVL.

As for this clonotype: A much bigger clone sits one base away, suggesting this may be a read error. The V and J genes are TRBV12-3 or TRBV12-4 and TRBJ2-6; the D is unclear. Deletions cut 3 bases from V and 2 bases from J, with 14 bases between. CDR3 length: 17 residues. CDR3 bases: TGTGCCAGCAGTTTCGCCAGGAGTTCGCCTGGGGCCAACGTCCTGACTTTC. It is translated as CASSFARSSPGANVLTF.

This chain joins TRBV9 and TRBJ2-4; D is ambiguous. The DNA end favors TRBJ2-7, so the J call may be wrong. CDR1 SGDLS and CDR2 YYNGEE come from the germline V gene. This CDR3 contains 12 residues. CDR3 loop: CASSANLYEQYF. The CDR3 coding sequence is TGTGCCAGCAGCGCGAATCTCTACGAGCAGTACTTC.

In this sample, this clonotype turned up once. The gene calls are TRBV7-3 and TRBJ2-3, with 8 nucleotides matching TRBD1. Trimming cost V 5 bases and J 4 bases; bases outside gene matches: 14. The CDR3 runs to 17 residues. The germline V gene encodes CDR1 SGHTA and CDR2 FQGTGA. The CDR3 DNA follows: TGTGCCAGCAGCCCCCACCAGGGGGCTATTCTCCCAGATACGCAGTATTTT. It translates to CASSPHQGAILPDTQYF.

This chain links TRBV10-3 with TRBJ2-2; weak D call: TRBD1 (6 bases). Looked up from germline, CDR1 is ENHRY and CDR2 is SYGVKD. V lost 7 bases to trimming and J lost 0 bases, with 15 bases between them. This CDR3 contains 16 residues. The CDR3 reads CAITSLGQPNTGELFF. The CDR3, as DNA: TGTGCCATCACCTCACTCGGACAGCCGAACACCGGGGAGCTGTTTTTT.

This clonotype was detected only a few times. The chain couples TRBV6-2 or TRBV6-3 to TRBJ2-4, with a possible D match to TRBD2 (6 bases). The last part of the DNA fits TRBJ2-7 better; the J call may be wrong. Per the germline V gene, CDR1 is MNHEY and CDR2 is SVGEGT. The CDR3 covers 15 residues. This CDR3 is CASTLGGTRGYEQYF. The CDR3 region has the DNA TGTGCCAGCACCCTTGGAGGGACCCGAGGGTACGAGCAGTACTTC.

The rearrangement uses TRBV3-1 and TRBJ2-4; TRBD1 is a possible D gene (5 bases). Germline-derived CDR1 and CDR2 are LGHDT and YNNKEL (reference sequence). The CDR3 spans 14 residues. V was trimmed by 0 bases and J by 6 bases, leaving 9 bases between them. The CDR3 DNA reads TGTGCCAGCAGCCAAGATCCTAGGGGAAACATTCAGTACTTC. This translates into CASSQDPRGNIQYF.

The chain recombines TRBV28 with TRBJ1-5; 11 nucleotides agree with TRBD1. The V segment lost 3 bases and the J segment 0 bases; nucleotides outside the gene matches: 4. Germline V gene lookup returns CDR1 MDHEN and CDR2 SYDVKM. The CDR3 runs to 17 residues. Here the CDR3 reads CASSLWGTGGSNQPQHF. The CDR3 DNA follows: TGTGCCAGCAGTTTGTGGGGGACAGGGGGTAGCAATCAGCCCCAGCATTTT.

This clonotype was observed a single time. The chain employs TRBV9 and TRBJ2-7; D not certain. The germline V gene encodes CDR1 SGDLS and CDR2 YYNGEE. CDR3 length: 16 amino acids. The V gene lost 0 bases and the J gene lost 0 bases, with 13 bases spanning the gap. CDR3 amino acids: CASSVAAQVGSYEQYF. The DNA of the CDR3 is TGTGCCAGCAGCGTAGCGGCGCAGGTGGGCTCCTACGAGCAGTACTTC. Using reference TRBV9 and TRBJ2-7 for the parts outside the CDR3, the full variable domain is DSGVTQTPKHLITATGQRVTLRCSPRSGDLSVYWYQQSLDQGLQFLIQYYNGEERAKGNILERFSAQQFPDLHSELNLSSLELGDSALYFCASSVAAQVGSYEQYFGPGTRLTVT.